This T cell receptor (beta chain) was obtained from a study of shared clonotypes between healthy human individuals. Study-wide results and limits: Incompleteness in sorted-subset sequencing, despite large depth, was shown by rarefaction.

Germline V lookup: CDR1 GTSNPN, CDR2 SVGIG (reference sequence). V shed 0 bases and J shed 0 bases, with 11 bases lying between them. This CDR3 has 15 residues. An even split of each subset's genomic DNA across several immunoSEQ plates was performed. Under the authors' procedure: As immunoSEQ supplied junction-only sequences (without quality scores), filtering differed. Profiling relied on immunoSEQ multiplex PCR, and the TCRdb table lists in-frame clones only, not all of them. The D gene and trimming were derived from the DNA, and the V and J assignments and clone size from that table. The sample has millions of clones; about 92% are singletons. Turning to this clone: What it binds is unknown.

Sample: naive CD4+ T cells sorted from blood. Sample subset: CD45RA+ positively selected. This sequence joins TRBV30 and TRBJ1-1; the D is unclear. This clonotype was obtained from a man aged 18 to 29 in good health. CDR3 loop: CAWSVTGVMNTEAFF. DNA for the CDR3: TGTGCCTGGAGTGTAACTGGAGTCATGAACACTGAAGCTTTCTTT. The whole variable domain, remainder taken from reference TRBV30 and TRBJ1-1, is SQTIHQWPATLVQPVGSPLSLECTVEGTSNPNLYWYRQAAGRGLQLLFYSVGIGQISSEVPQNLSASRPQDRQFILSSKKLLLSDSGFYLCAWSVTGVMNTEAFFGQGTRLTVV.